Below are 28 T cell receptor beta chains sequenced from a single sample in a study of T cell changes during pregnancy in multiple sclerosis. Sequencing used immunoSEQ multiplex PCR; TCRdb keeps in-frame clones, though not all of them. The data show more than 55,000 clones, approximately 90% seen once. Sequencing was performed on peripheral blood, taken in the second trimester of pregnancy. Every receptor here comes from a female donor with multiple sclerosis, enrolled in a pregnancy study.

The chain combines TRBV18 with TRBJ1-2; TRBD1 is a possible D gene (6 bases). In germline, CDR1 is KGHSH, CDR2 LQKENI. The CDR3 spans 14 residues. Trimming stripped 0 bases from V and 4 bases from J, with 9 bases between. As DNA, the CDR3 is TGTGCCAGCTCACCACCAGGACAGAGCTATGGCTACACCTTC. Translation gives CASSPPGQSYGYTF.

The chain is built from TRBV2 and TRBJ1-1; D is unresolved. The CDR3 is 12 residues long. Trimming stripped 6 bases from V and 0 bases from J, with 5 bases between. Germline-derived CDR1 and CDR2 are SNHLY and FYNNEI. The CDR3 coding sequence is TGTGCCAGCAGCCAGATGAACACTGAAGCTTTCTTT. It codes for CASSQMNTEAFF.

Only a few counts were recorded for this clone. J is TRBJ1-1 and V is TRBV2; the D is unclear. V was cut by 7 bases and J by 4 bases, with 13 bases left in between. The CDR3 extends over 13 amino acids. The germline gives CDR1 SNHLY, CDR2 FYNNEI. CDR3 sequence reads: CASIPGWATEAFF. CDR3 in DNA: TGTGCCAGCATTCCGGGGTGGGCCACTGAAGCTTTCTTT.

This clone was observed once. This rearrangement joins TRBV6-5 to TRBJ1-1; maybe TRBD1 (5 bases). Germline V gene lookup returns CDR1 MNHEY and CDR2 SVGAGI. This CDR3 contains 14 residues. Deletions cut 5 bases from V and 5 bases from J, with 15 bases between. DNA of the CDR3: TGTGCCAGCAGTGGGGCCCTAGGGGCGACTGAAGCTTTCTTT. The encoded protein is CASSGALGATEAFF.

The chain couples TRBV27 to TRBJ1-3; D is unresolved. The ends were cut back, 6 bases at V and 3 bases at J, with 9 bases in the middle. The germline CDR1 and CDR2 sequences are MNHEY and SMNVEV (reference sequence). The CDR3 is made up of 13 amino acids. The CDR3 region is CASSPGYGNTIYF. CDR3 DNA sequence: TGTGCCAGCAGCCCGGGGTATGGAAACACCATATATTTT.

V is TRBV7-9 and J is TRBJ2-7; D is unclear. Germline V lookup: CDR1 SEHNR, CDR2 FQNEAQ (reference sequence). The CDR3 loop spans 15 amino acids. The ends were cut back, 0 bases at V and 0 bases at J, with 9 bases in the middle. As DNA, the CDR3 is TGTGCCAGCAGCTTAGCGCGGAGTAGCTCCTACGAGCAGTACTTC. Its translation: CASSLARSSSYEQYF.

The chain links TRBV2 to TRBJ2-1; 11 bases match TRBD2. Losses at the gene ends were 6 bases for V and 8 bases for J; bases not matched to a gene: 6. The CDR3 has 14 residues. Germline CDR1 and CDR2: SNHLY and FYNNEI. This CDR3 is CASRTSGVMYEQFF. As DNA, the CDR3 is TGTGCCAGCAGGACTAGCGGGGTCATGTATGAGCAGTTCTTC.

The V call is TRBV30, the J call TRBJ2-5; TRBD2 is a possible D gene (6 bases). Trimming removed 2 bases from V and 5 bases from J, with 9 bases in between. This CDR3 spans 12 amino acids. CDR1 and CDR2 from the germline V gene are GTSNPN and SVGIG (reference sequence). The CDR3 bases are TGTGCCTGGAGTATGGGGAGGGAGACCCAGTACTTC. Translating gives CAWSMGRETQYF.

The rearrangement joins TRBV6-5 to TRBJ1-1; no clear D gene. This CDR3 contains 14 residues. Trimming took 2 bases from V and 4 from J, leaving 11 bases between them. Germline V CDR1 and CDR2: MNHEY, SVGAGI. This CDR3 reads CASSYTRVGTEAFF. The DNA for the CDR3 is TGTGCCAGCAGTTACACTCGGGTGGGCACTGAAGCTTTCTTT.

The V gene is TRBV6-1, the J gene TRBJ2-7, with D possibly being TRBD2 (5 bases). The germline CDR1 and CDR2 sequences are MNHNS and SASEGT. This CDR3 has 14 residues. Trimming shortened V by 7 bases and J by 5 bases, and 18 bases separated the two germline ends. The CDR3 spells CASTIERTGNEQYF. DNA for the CDR3: TGTGCCAGCACCATCGAGAGGACGGGGAACGAGCAGTACTTC.

The CDR3 loop is CASSLTTRGMNTEAFF. CDR3 nucleotides: TGCGCCAGCAGCTTGACCACCAGGGGGATGAACACTGAAGCTTTCTTT. This chain connects TRBV5-1 to TRBJ1-1, with 7 nucleotides matching TRBD1. Per germline, CDR1 SGHRS and CDR2 YFSETQ. V was clipped by 1 base and J by 0 bases; unmatched bases: 6. CDR3 size: 16 residues.

V is TRBV6-5 and J is TRBJ1-2; the D gene is possibly TRBD1 (6 bases). Trimming took off 2 bases at V and 1 base at J, with 14 bases between the two ends. Germline lookup yields CDR1 MNHEY and CDR2 SVGAGI. This CDR3 comprises 16 residues. CDR3 sequence reads: CASSYLRGPGNYGYTF. CDR3 sequence (DNA): TGTGCCAGCAGTTACCTCAGGGGACCCGGTAACTATGGCTACACCTTC.

The V call is TRBV7-9, the J call TRBJ1-1; possibly TRBD1 for D (5 bases). V was shortened by 2 bases and J by 4 bases, with 17 bases between the two germline ends. This CDR3 spans 16 amino acids. Germline V gene lookup returns CDR1 SEHNR and CDR2 FQNEAQ (reference sequence). CDR3 region: CASSLRVGVEGTEAFF. As DNA, the CDR3 is TGTGCCAGCAGCTTAAGAGTAGGGGTGGAGGGCACTGAAGCTTTCTTT. Together with reference TRBV7-9 and TRBJ1-1, the CDR3 gives the full variable domain: DTGVSQNPRHKITKRGQNVTFRCDPISEHNRLYWYRQTLGQGPEFLTYFQNEAQLEKSRLLSDRFSAERPKGSFSTLEIQRTEQGDSAMYLCASSLRVGVEGTEAFFGQGTRLTVV.

The V gene is TRBV15, the J gene TRBJ2-7; 8 bases agree with TRBD1. CDR3 size: 14 residues. Germline assignment: CDR1 LNHNV and CDR2 YYDKDF (reference sequence). V gave up 3 bases and J gave up 7 bases; unmatched junction bases: 8. The CDR3 spells CATSRDRVGWEQYF. CDR3 coding DNA: TGTGCCACCAGCAGGGACAGGGTAGGATGGGAGCAGTACTTC.

The chain joins TRBV27 to TRBJ1-4, with D uncertain. The V gene's germline CDR1 is MNHEY and CDR2 SMNVEV (reference sequence). This CDR3 region has 15 residues. V lost 6 bases and J lost 0, with 11 bases in between. The DNA of the CDR3 is TGTGCCAGCAGGCCTCTTAGTCCAACTAATGAAAAACTGTTTTTT. It codes for CASRPLSPTNEKLFF.

This chain joins TRBV4-2 and TRBJ1-5; D remains unclear. Trimming pared 1 base from V and 6 bases from J, leaving 16 bases between. This CDR3 has 16 residues. CDR1 and CDR2 from the germline V gene are LGHNA and YNFKEQ. This chain's CDR3 is CASSQAVPGLGQPQHF. The CDR3 bases are TGTGCCAGCAGCCAAGCGGTTCCAGGTTTGGGTCAGCCCCAGCATTTT.

This clone was seen only once. V is TRBV4-1 and J is TRBJ1-1, with a weak D call TRBD1 (6 bases). The CDR3 length is 14 residues. The V end was cut by 2 bases, the J end by 5 bases, with 12 bases between. From germline, CDR1 is MGHRA and CDR2 YSYEKL. The CDR3 region is CASSQNREYTEAFF. In nucleotides, the CDR3 is TGCGCCAGCAGCCAAAACAGGGAATATACTGAAGCTTTCTTT.

Details on this clone: One end of the junction does not line up with germline, which may come from a read error. V is TRBV7-2 and J is TRBJ1-4; unclear D gene. The CDR3 is 15 residues long. The germline CDR1 and CDR2 sequences are SGHTA and FQGNSA. The CDR3, as DNA: TGTGCCAGCAGCAAAACTTTGGGAACTAGTGAAAAACTGTTTTTT. Its protein is CASSKTLGTSEKLFF.

This clone has a single count. This sequence joins TRBV30 and TRBJ2-6, with D possibly matching TRBD1 (6 bases). The CDR3 totals 17 residues. Germline values: CDR1 GTSNPN, CDR2 SVGIG (reference sequence). Trimming pared 4 bases from V and 0 bases from J, leaving 16 bases between. Here the CDR3 DNA reads TGTGCCTGGACCAAACCGGGACAATTCTCTGGGGCCAACGTCCTGACTTTC. This translates into CAWTKPGQFSGANVLTF.

The chain has TRBV9 and TRBJ2-2; 9 positions match TRBD2. V dropped 5 bases and J dropped 6; count of bases not matched to a gene: 14. CDR3 length: 17 residues. From germline, CDR1 is SGDLS and CDR2 YYNGEE. CDR3: CASRRAGGVSKAGELFF. DNA of the CDR3: TGTGCCAGCAGACGAGCGGGAGGTGTGAGTAAAGCCGGGGAGCTGTTTTTT.

V usage is TRBV11-2 and J usage is TRBJ2-7, with TRBD2 matching 10 bases. CDR3 size: 15 residues. V lost 5 bases, J lost 4 bases, and 8 bases stayed unmatched. CDR1 SGHAT and CDR2 FQNNGV come from the germline V gene. CDR3 sequence reads: CASSPGLAGEYEQYF. The CDR3 DNA reads as TGTGCCAGCAGCCCAGGGCTAGCGGGAGAATACGAGCAGTACTTC.

This sequence joins TRBV5-1 and TRBJ2-7; tentative D call: TRBD2 (5 bases). Trimming took off 0 bases at V and 0 bases at J, with 7 bases between the two ends. Germline V gives CDR1 SGHRS, CDR2 YFSETQ. This CDR3 spans 14 amino acids. The CDR3 here is CASSLGGSSYEQYF. CDR3 in DNA: TGCGCCAGCAGCTTGGGAGGGAGCTCCTACGAGCAGTACTTC.

This clone showed up just a few times. J is TRBJ1-4 and V is TRBV7-9, with 7 nucleotides matching TRBD1. The CDR3 has 15 amino acids. V lost 0 bases and J lost 5; bases outside the gene matches: 3. Per germline, CDR1 SEHNR and CDR2 FQNEAQ (reference sequence). The CDR3 sequence is CASSLATGRNEKLFF. DNA of the CDR3: TGTGCCAGCAGCTTAGCGACAGGGCGGAATGAAAAACTGTTTTTT. The full variable domain, with the rest looked up from reference TRBV7-9 and TRBJ1-4, is DTGVSQNPRHKITKRGQNVTFRCDPISEHNRLYWYRQTLGQGPEFLTYFQNEAQLEKSRLLSDRFSAERPKGSFSTLEIQRTEQGDSAMYLCASSLATGRNEKLFFGSGTQLSVL.

The chain recombines TRBV19 with TRBJ1-5; 7 nucleotides align to TRBD1. This CDR3 is 18 amino acids long. The trim removed 7 bases at V and 0 bases at J, leaving 15 bases unmatched. The V gene's germline CDR1 is LNHDA and CDR2 SQIVND (reference sequence). The DNA for the CDR3 is TGTGCCAGTAATGGTAAGGGGGCCTCAATGCCTAGCAATCAGCCCCAGCATTTT. Translating it yields CASNGKGASMPSNQPQHF.

This clone was found a few times. The chain joins TRBV25-1 to TRBJ2-7; no definite D call. V was clipped by 7 bases and J by 6 bases, with 16 bases between them. CDR1 and CDR2 from the germline V gene are MGHDK and SYGVNS. CDR3 length: 13 amino acids. The CDR3 here is CASTQPEPGEQYF. DNA for the CDR3: TGTGCCAGCACCCAGCCGGAACCGGGCGAGCAGTACTTC.

This clone was observed once. This chain uses TRBV5-1 with TRBJ1-4, with 10 nucleotides matching TRBD1. Unmatched junction bases numbered 10, after V lost 6 bases and J lost 8 bases. CDR1 and CDR2 (germline): SGHRS, YFSETQ. This CDR3 is 15 amino acids long. The CDR3 nucleotides are TGCGCCAGCACCTCAGATGGGACAGGGGCCGAAAAACTGTTTTTT. Translation: CASTSDGTGAEKLFF. Drawing the rest from reference TRBV5-1 and TRBJ1-4, the complete variable domain is KAGVTQTPRYLIKTRGQQVTLSCSPISGHRSVSWYQQTPGQGLQFLFEYFSETQRNKGNFPGRFSGRQFSNSRSEMNVSTLELGDSALYLCASTSDGTGAEKLFFGSGTQLSVL.

The chain joins TRBV1 to TRBJ2-1; TRBD2 is the table's D call, not checked against the DNA. TRBV1 counts as a pseudogene. The CDR3 is made up of 20 amino acids. The CDR3 nucleotides are TGCACCAGCAGCCACAAGGGCAGCGGCAATGGCGCAATTTCCTACAATGAGCAGTTCTTC. Protein: CTSSHKGSGNGAISYNEQFF.

The CDR3 protein is CASSLRDRGYNEQFF. The CDR3 coding sequence is TGTGCCAGCAGTTTACGGGACAGGGGTTACAATGAGCAGTTCTTC. The chain combines TRBV27 with TRBJ2-1, with 10 bases that match TRBD1. This CDR3 is built from 15 residues. Germline V gene sequence: CDR1 MNHEY, CDR2 SMNVEV (reference sequence). V shed 2 bases and J 4 bases; nucleotides not matched to a gene: 2.